What follows describes a single TCR beta chain. Donors were grouped by their self-reported clinical history. Under the authors' procedure: Nucleated cell number was recorded as an estimate derived from reference gene primer amplification. The protocol was immunoSEQ multiplex PCR, while the TCRdb copy is restricted to in-frame clones and leaves out a portion. The V and J calls and clone size are taken from that table; D and trimming were inferred from the DNA. This sample has fewer than 350,000 clones, with less than 85% found just once. These data come from a study of blood T cell repertoires in COVID-19. Study overall: T cells, B-cell-depleted T cells, or PBMCs supplied cDNA or gDNA.

Sequencing used PBMCs or T cells enriched from blood (not recorded which). The receptor was isolated from a woman between 25 and 40 years old who had been exposed to COVID-19.

CDR3 amino acids: CASSDRDTDESTIYF. The CDR3 coding sequence is TGTGCCAGCAGTGACCGGGACACGGACGAAAGCACCATATATTTT. The chain carries TRBV9 and TRBJ1-3; D is perhaps TRBD1 (6 bases). V was cut by 5 bases and J by 9 bases, with 21 bases left in between. The CDR3 is made up of 15 amino acids. Germline-derived CDR1 and CDR2 are SGDLS and YYNGEE.